This TCR beta chain is from a study of blood T cell repertoires in COVID-19 (dated by TCRdb to about 2020). As for the study more broadly: The collaborator samples originated in the United States, Italy and Spain and spanned the acute and convalescent phases of COVID-19. The prospective study material was composed of cDNA or gDNA derived from T cells, B-cell-depleted T cells, or PBMCs. Subjects who had been exposed to COVID-19, were actively infected with it, or had recovered from it provided the deeply sampled blood TCRbeta repertoires that made up the dataset. A freely available public database, intended as a resource for researchers studying the immune response to SARS-CoV-2, is where the repertoires were released. Samples were obtained from the ongoing ImmuneRACE study (first 160 participants) and from 1,254 subjects provided by 6 global collaborators. Nearly every sample came with metadata listing a de-identified subject ID, COVID-19 status, age in years and sex. Where available, HLA class I and class II types were obtained from metadata supplied by the sample provider rather than from assay-based typing. Broader findings and caveats from the paper: The quantity of clinical and demographic metadata differed by source and by participant and was supplied without curation.

Here V drops 4 bases and J drops 3 bases, and the junction holds 11 bases not matched to any gene. The CDR3 spans 16 residues, from the cysteine through the phenylalanine. Only the CDR3 part of the read is kept: 48 bases, read in frame from the first base. Via the germline V gene, CDR1 is ENHRY and CDR2 SYGVKD. The immunoSEQ Assay, a bias-controlled multiplex PCR, was used to amplify TCRbeta CDR3 regions from genomic DNA. On the study's bioinformatics: The number of nucleated cells in each sample was estimated from the amplification of reference gene primers within the assay. To quantify the absolute abundance of each unique TCRbeta CDR3 rearrangement, sequence reads were collapsed and filtered. For each sample, productive Simpson clonality was calculated by taking the square root of Simpson's diversity index across productive rearrangements. Sourced from immuneACCESS, this table was stored by TCRdb with only in-frame sequences that have V and J called. A share of the clones is absent; for the studies checked, an unresolved V gene accounts for under half, and the remainder has no known explanation. V and J calls and clone size come straight from that table; D and trimming were deduced from the DNA. For this sample there are 300,000 to 350,000 clones; 90% to 95% appear just once. Roughly 3.9% of the sample rests with the top ten.

Participants in the prospective study were aged roughly 18 to 90 years, lived in some 24 United States geographic areas, and enrolled through a virtual design. To assign participants to cohorts, the prospective study relied on clinical history that participants themselves reported in a screening survey and a study questionnaire. Exposed participants were defined as having been in contact with someone with a PCR-confirmed or clinician-diagnosed COVID-19 case within 2 weeks of study entry. Mobile phlebotomists in the prospective study collected whole blood, serum and a nasopharyngeal or oropharyngeal swab from every participant. Prospective study participants could optionally give additional blood draws and questionnaires over a 2-month period. Before DNA extraction, prospective study blood samples were shipped either frozen or at room temperature. Comment on this clone: Its specific antigen is unknown. The input lacks base qualities; no much larger clone sits a single base away.

This clonotype was obtained from a woman aged 30 to 39 who had been exposed to COVID-19. The chain is made from TRBV10-3 and TRBJ1-1; 7 bases in the junction line up with TRBD1. Sequencing input: PBMCs or T cells enriched from blood (not recorded which). The CDR3 protein sequence reads: CAISGRDSTWDTEAFF. The nucleotides read TGTGCCATCAGTGGACGGGACAGCACCTGGGACACTGAAGCTTTCTTT.